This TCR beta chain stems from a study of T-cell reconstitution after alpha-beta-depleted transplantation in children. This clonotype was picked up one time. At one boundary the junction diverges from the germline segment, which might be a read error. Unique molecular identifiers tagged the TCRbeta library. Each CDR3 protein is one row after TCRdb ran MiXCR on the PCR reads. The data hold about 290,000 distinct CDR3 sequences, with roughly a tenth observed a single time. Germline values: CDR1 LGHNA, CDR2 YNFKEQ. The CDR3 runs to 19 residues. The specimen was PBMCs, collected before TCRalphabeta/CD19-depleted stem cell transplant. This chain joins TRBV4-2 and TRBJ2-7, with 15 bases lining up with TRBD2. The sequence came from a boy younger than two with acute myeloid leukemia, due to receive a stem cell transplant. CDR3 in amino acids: CASSHAGLAGGPLSYKQYF. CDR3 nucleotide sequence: TGTGCTAGCAGCCATGCGGGACTAGCGGGAGGACCCCTCTCCTACAAGCAGTACTTC.